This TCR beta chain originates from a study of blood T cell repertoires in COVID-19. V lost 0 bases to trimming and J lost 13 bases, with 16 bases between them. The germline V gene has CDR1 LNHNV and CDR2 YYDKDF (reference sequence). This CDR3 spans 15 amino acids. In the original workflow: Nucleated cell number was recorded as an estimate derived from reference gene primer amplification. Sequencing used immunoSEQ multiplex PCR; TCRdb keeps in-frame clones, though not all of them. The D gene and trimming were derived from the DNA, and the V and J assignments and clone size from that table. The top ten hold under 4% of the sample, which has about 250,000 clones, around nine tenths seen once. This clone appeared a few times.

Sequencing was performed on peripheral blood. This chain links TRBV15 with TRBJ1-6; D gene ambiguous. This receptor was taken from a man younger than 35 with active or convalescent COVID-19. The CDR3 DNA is TGTGCCACCAGCAGAGATATGGAGGCACTACAGCCCCTCCACTTT. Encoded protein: CATSRDMEALQPLHF.